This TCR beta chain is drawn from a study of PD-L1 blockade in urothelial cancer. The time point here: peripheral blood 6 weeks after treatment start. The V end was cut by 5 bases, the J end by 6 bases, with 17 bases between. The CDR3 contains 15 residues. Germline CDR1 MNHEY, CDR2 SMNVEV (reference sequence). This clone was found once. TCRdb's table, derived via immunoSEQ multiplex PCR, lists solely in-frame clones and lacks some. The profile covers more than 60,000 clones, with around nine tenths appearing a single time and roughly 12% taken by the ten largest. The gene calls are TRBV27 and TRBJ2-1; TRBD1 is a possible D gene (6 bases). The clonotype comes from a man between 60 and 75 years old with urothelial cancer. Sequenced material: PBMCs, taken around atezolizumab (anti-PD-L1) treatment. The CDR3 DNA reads TGTGCCAGCAGTCTTTTGGGGACACGAGGCAATGAGCAGTTCTTC. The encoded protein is CASSLLGTRGNEQFF.